The present T cell receptor beta chain was sequenced within a study of a mutant IDH1 vaccine in newly diagnosed glioma. Overall study context: Across weeks 1, 3, 5, 7, 11, 15, 19 and 23, patients received a vaccination each time, eight in all. Once 4-6 weeks had passed after radiotherapy alone, vaccination started, or it started with temozolomide cycles. Patients' prior therapy spanned radiotherapy, temozolomide, or both; most underwent both. Study conclusions and caveats: Changes to the top peripheral T cell clonotypes appeared unrelated to pseudoprogression.

Time point: week 23, last vaccination. Doses consisted of 300 ug of mutant IDH1 20-mer peptide each, paired with topical imiquimod. This table comes from immunoSEQ multiplex PCR, and its TCRdb copy is limited to in-frame clones, with some not included. The sample carries 35,000 to 50,000 clones, 85% to 95% recorded once. On this clone itself: What it binds is not known.

CDR1 and CDR2 from the germline V gene are WNHNN and SYGVQD (reference sequence). This CDR3 has 13 residues. Trimming cost V 4 bases and J 7 bases, with 8 bases left between them. The origin of this receptor is a man in his forties or fifties with glioma. The genes are TRBV10-1 and TRBJ1-6, with D unclear. The starting material was PBMCs, obtained from a glioma patient whose treatment included an IDH1 peptide vaccine. CDR3 sequence reads: CASSGGLNSPLHF. CDR3 DNA sequence: TGCGCCAGCAGTGGTGGCTTAAATTCACCCCTCCACTTT.